This TCR beta chain was sequenced for a study of shared T cell receptors in the human thymus. Assay: immunoSEQ multiplex PCR; the TCRdb copy retains only in-frame clones and omits some. The repertoire consists of 630,000 or so clones, with about 89% occurring once and the leading ten covering 0.0094%. This CDR3 is built from 17 residues. Per germline, CDR1 SGDLS and CDR2 YYNGEE. Losses at the gene ends were 3 bases for V and 4 bases for J; bases not matched to a gene: 10. The same specimen was also included in a second study, on human thymus T cells. That study adds: Corrective surgery for congenital heart defects was being performed on the healthy Finnish infants who served as donors. Thymic and blood repertoires seemed to favor certain V and J genes.

The sequenced material came from thymocytes. The clonotype originates from a boy less than two years old with a congenital heart defect. The chain is built from TRBV9 and TRBJ2-2; TRBD1 matches at 9 bases. The CDR3, as DNA: TGTGCCAGCAGCGAAGAAGGGACAGGGCGAGTCACCGGGGAGCTGTTTTTT. It encodes CASSEEGTGRVTGELFF.